A selection of T cell receptor beta chains follows, all from one sample in a study of siplizumab effects on memory and regulatory T cells. The assay was immunoSEQ multiplex PCR, and TCRdb's table has in-frame clones only and misses some. The data contain about 69,000 clones, about 87% of them singletons. Sequencing was carried out using Tregs sorted from blood. The receptors derive from a human donor in good health. Each CDR3 is given with its conserved first and last residue. The D gene is left open where the match is weak. Not all rows give a size; the values are once, few, many and, for expanded clones, a class.

>TRBD1|TRBJ1-2|NA|TRBV30|15
CAWSAGQVYHYGYTF
TGTGCCTGGAGTGCGGGACAGGTCTACCACTATGGCTACACCTTC
>NA|TRBJ2-7|NA|TRBV4-1|16
CASSALDGGRSYEQYF
TGCGCCAGCAGCGCGCTTGACGGAGGCCGGTCCTACGAGCAGTACTTC
>NA|TRBJ1-1|NA|TRBV5-5|14
CASSQDRTDTEAFF
TGTGCCAGCAGCCAAGATCGGACAGACACTGAAGCTTTCTTT
>TRBD2|TRBJ2-7|NA|TRBV6-6|13
CASRRAGVGEQYF
TGTGCCAGCAGGAGGGCGGGGGTTGGGGAGCAGTACTTC
>NA|TRBJ2-3|once|TRBV5-6|14
CASSLVQMGDTQYF
TGTGCCAGCAGCTTGGTACAGATGGGAGATACGCAGTATTTT
>NA|TRBJ2-7|NA|TRBV7-8|15
CASSYWTAQRGEQYF
TGTGCCAGCAGCTACTGGACAGCCCAGAGGGGCGAGCAGTACTTC
>NA|TRBJ1-1|few|TRBV19|14
CASSQWRGDTEAFF
TGTGCCAGTAGCCAATGGAGGGGTGACACTGAAGCTTTCTTT
>TRBD2|TRBJ2-7|NA|TRBV19|15
CASSIYAGAHYEQYF
TGTGCCAGTAGTATATACGCGGGAGCACACTACGAGCAGTACTTC
>TRBD1|TRBJ2-1|NA|TRBV5-4|16
CASSLNGQGEYNEQFF
TGTGCCAGCAGCTTGAACGGTCAGGGGGAGTACAATGAGCAGTTCTTC
>NA|TRBJ1-1|NA|TRBV4-2|11
CASSQGGKAFF
TGTGCCAGCAGCCAAGGCGGTAAAGCTTTCTTT
>NA|TRBJ2-1|NA|TRBV5-1|13
CASSLGLHNEQFF
TGCGCCAGCAGCTTGGGACTCCACAATGAGCAGTTCTTC
>TRBD2|TRBJ2-1|medium-sized|TRBV11-3|16
CASSLSGTSISNEQFF
TGTGCCAGCAGCTTATCCGGGACTAGCATTAGCAATGAGCAGTTCTTC
>NA|TRBJ2-5|NA|TRBV10-3|12
CAISVTSETQYF
TGTGCCATCAGTGTAACTAGTGAGACCCAGTACTTC
>NA|TRBJ1-5|once|TRBV2|15
CASTPRGRGNQPQHF
TGTGCCAGCACCCCCCGGGGGAGGGGCAATCAGCCCCAGCATTTT
>NA|TRBJ1-2|NA|TRBV29-1|14
CSVDSGAGNYGYTF
TGCAGCGTTGATTCGGGGGCGGGTAACTATGGCTACACCTTC
>NA|TRBJ2-2|NA|TRBV28|13
CASRKAGSGELFF
TGTGCCAGTAGGAAGGCGGGGTCCGGGGAGCTGTTTTTT
>NA|TRBJ2-5|few|TRBV4-3|15
CASSQDLASAETQYF
TGCGCCAGCAGCCAAGATCTGGCTAGCGCAGAGACCCAGTACTTC
>TRBD2|TRBJ2-1|NA|TRBV14|18
CASSQVAGGKSSYNEQFF
TGTGCCAGCAGCCAAGTAGCGGGAGGGAAAAGCTCCTACAATGAGCAGTTCTTC